This is a list of T cell receptor beta chains from one sample in a study of human T cells and chemical hapten exposure. TCRdb reprocessed the RACE reads via MiXCR and lists one record per CDR3 protein. The sample lists 270,000 or so distinct CDR3 sequences; roughly 8% were seen once. Sequencing used whole blood, obtained in connection with sensitization to the hapten diphenylcyclopropenone (DPC). The receptors shown here come from a man aged 18 to 35 with alopecia areata. Some clones in this sample may be carry-over from other donors' samples. CDR3s include the opening cysteine and the closing phenylalanine or tryptophan. Expanded clones get a size class; other rows say once, few or many, or leave the size out.

>few|TRBV7-2|TRBJ2-3
CASSLGNRADTQYF
>few|TRBV20-1|TRBJ2-3
CSAPVAGGLGDTQYF
>many|TRBV28|TRBJ1-2
CASSLRTPTWGYGYTF
>NA|TRBV6-1|TRBJ1-1
CASLRQYTEAFF
>many|TRBV12-3/TRBV12-4|TRBJ1-5
CASSLGFFSNQPQHF
>many|TRBV7-8|TRBJ1-1
CASSAPPTGHPSNTEAFF
>few|TRBV12-3/TRBV12-4|TRBJ1-5
CASSLNLPLGQPQHF
>few|TRBV27|TRBJ1-2
CASSFRDRFYGYTF
>NA|TRBV20-1|TRBJ1-5
CSARAHYRDNLALNQPQHF
>few|TRBV9|TRBJ2-2
CASSVAGGTGELFF
>few|TRBV7-9|TRBJ2-5
CASSSSEREQTQYF
>few|TRBV3-1|TRBJ1-2
CASSHLRDSIGYTF
>few|TRBV20-1|TRBJ1-1
CSAIGDRYEAFF
>many|TRBV10-3|TRBJ1-1
CATENRGSLGTEAFF
>few|TRBV27|TRBJ2-2
CASSLIPGQGPGELFF
>few|TRBV7-2|TRBJ2-3
CASSLRLAGGPGDTQYF